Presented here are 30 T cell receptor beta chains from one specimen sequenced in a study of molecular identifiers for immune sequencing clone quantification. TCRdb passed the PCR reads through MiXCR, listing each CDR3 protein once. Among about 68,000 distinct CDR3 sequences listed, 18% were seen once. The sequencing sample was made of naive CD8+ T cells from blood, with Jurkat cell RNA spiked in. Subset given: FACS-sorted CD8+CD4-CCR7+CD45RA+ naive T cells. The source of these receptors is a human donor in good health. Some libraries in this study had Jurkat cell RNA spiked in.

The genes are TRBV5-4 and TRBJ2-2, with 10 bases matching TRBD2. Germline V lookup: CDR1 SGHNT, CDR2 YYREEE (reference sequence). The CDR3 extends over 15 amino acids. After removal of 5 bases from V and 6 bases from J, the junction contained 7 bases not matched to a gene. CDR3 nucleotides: TGTGCCAGCAGTTTAGCGGGAGGAGGTCCCGGGGAGCTGTTTTTT. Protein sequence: CASSLAGGGPGELFF.

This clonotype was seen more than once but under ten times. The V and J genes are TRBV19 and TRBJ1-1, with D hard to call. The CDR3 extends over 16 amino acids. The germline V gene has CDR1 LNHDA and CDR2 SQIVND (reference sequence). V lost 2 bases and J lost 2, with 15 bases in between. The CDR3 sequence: CASSITPSAPNTEAFF. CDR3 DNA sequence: TGTGCCAGTAGTATAACCCCGTCAGCTCCCAACACTGAAGCTTTCTTT.

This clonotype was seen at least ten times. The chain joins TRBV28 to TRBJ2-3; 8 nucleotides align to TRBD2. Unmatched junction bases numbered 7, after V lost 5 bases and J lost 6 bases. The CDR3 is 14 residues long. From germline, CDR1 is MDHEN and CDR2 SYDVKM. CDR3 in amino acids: CASSPAGGEDTQYF. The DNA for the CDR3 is TGTGCCAGCAGTCCGGCGGGGGGCGAGGATACGCAGTATTTT.

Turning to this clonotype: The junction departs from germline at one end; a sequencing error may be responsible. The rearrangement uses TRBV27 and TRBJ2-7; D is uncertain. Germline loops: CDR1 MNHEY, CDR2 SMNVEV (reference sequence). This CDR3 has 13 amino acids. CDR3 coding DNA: TGTGCCAGCAGTTCTTTAGCCCCCTATGAGCAGTACTTC. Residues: CASSSLAPYEQYF.

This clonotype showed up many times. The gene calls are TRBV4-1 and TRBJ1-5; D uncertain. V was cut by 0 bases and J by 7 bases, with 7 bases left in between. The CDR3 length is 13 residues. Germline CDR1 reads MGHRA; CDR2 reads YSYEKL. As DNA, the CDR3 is TGCGCCAGCAGCCAAGAAAAGTCGCAGCCCCAGCATTTT. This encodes CASSQEKSQPQHF.

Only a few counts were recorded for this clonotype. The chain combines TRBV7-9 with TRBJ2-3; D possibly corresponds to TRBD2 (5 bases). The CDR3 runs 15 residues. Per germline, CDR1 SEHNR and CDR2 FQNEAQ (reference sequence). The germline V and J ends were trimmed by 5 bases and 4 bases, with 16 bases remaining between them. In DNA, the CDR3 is TGTGCCAGCAGCCCACCTAGCTTTTACGCAGATACGCAGTATTTT. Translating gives CASSPPSFYADTQYF.

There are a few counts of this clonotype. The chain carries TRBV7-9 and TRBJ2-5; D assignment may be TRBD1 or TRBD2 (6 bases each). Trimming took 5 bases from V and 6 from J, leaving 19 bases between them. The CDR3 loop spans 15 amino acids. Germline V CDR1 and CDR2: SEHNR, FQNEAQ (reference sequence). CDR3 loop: CASSGRGQGRQTQYF. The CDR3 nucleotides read TGTGCCAGCAGCGGACGGGGGCAGGGGCGGCAGACCCAGTACTTC.

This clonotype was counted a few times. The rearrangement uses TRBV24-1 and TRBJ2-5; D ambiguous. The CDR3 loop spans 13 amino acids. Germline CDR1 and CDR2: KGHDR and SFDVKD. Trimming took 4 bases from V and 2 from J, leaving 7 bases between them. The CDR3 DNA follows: TGTGCCACCAGTGACCGTCAGCAAGAGACCCAGTACTTC. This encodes CATSDRQQETQYF.

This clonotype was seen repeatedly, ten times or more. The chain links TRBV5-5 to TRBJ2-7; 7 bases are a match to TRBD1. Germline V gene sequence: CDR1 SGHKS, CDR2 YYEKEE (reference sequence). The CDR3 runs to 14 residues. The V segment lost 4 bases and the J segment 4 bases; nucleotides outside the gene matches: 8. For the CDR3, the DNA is TGTGCCAGCAGCGCCGGGACAGTTGTGTACGAGCAGTACTTC. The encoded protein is CASSAGTVVYEQYF.

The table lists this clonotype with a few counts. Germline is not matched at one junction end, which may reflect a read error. The DNA for the CDR3 is TGCAGCGTTGTGGGGATTACAGGACCCCCTCGAGCGGAGAGGGACTACAGTGAGCAGTTCTTC. This sequence encodes CSVVGITGPPRAERDYSEQFF. The rearrangement uses TRBV29-1 and TRBJ2-1; TRBD2 aligns across 7 bases. The CDR3 has 21 residues. CDR1 SQVTM and CDR2 ANQGSEA come from the germline V gene.

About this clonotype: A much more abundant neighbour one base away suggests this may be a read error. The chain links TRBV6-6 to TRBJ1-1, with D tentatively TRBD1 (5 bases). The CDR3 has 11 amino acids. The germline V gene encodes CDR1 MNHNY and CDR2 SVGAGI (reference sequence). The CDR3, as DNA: TGTGCCAGCACAGACAGCACTGAAGCTTCCTTT. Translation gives CASTDSTEASF.

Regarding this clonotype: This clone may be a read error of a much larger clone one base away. CDR3 amino acids: CASSALEGTYEQYF. CDR3 DNA sequence: TGTGCCAGCAGCGCCCTGGAAGGGACCTACGAGCAGTACTTC. This chain joins TRBV7-9 and TRBJ2-7; D call uncertain. The germline V gene encodes CDR1 SEHNR and CDR2 FQNEAQ (reference sequence). V was cut by 5 bases and J by 2 bases, with 13 bases left in between. CDR3 length: 14 residues. Complete variable domain (other parts from reference TRBV7-9 and TRBJ2-7): DTGVSQNPRHKITKRGQNVTFRCDPISEHNRLYWYRQTLGQGPEFLTYFQNEAQLEKSRLLSDRFSAERPKGSFSTLEIQRTEQGDSAMYLCASSALEGTYEQYFGPGTRLTVT.

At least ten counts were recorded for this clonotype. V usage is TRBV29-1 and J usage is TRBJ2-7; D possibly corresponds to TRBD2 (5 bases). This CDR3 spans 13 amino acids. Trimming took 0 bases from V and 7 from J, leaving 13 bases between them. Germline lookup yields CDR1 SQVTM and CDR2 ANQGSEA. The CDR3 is CSVEDNLANEQYF. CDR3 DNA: TGCAGCGTTGAAGATAATCTAGCAAATGAGCAGTACTTC.

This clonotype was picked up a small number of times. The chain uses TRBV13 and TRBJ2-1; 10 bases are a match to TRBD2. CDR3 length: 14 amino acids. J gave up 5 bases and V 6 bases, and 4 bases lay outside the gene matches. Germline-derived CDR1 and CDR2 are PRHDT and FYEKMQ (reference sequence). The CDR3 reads CASRAGTSDNEQFF. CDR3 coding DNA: TGTGCCAGCAGGGCCGGGACTAGCGACAATGAGCAGTTCTTC.

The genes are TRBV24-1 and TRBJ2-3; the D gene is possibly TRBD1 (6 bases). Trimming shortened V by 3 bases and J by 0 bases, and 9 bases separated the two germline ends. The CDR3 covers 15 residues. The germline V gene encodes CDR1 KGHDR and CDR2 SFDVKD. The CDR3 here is CATSDNRASTDTQYF. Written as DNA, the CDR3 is TGTGCCACCAGTGATAACAGGGCTAGCACAGATACGCAGTATTTT.

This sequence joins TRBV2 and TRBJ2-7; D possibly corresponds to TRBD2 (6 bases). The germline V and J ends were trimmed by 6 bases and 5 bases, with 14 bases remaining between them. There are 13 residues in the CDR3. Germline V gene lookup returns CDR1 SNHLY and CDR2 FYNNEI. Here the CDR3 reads CASRSGGTHEQYF. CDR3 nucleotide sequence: TGTGCCAGCAGGAGCGGCGGGACCCACGAGCAGTACTTC. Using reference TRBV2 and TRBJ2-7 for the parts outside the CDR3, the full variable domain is EPEVTQTPSHQVTQMGQEVILRCVPISNHLYFYWYRQILGQKVEFLVSFYNNEISEKSEIFDDQFSVERPDGSNFTLKIRSTKLEDSAMYFCASRSGGTHEQYFGPGTRLTVT.

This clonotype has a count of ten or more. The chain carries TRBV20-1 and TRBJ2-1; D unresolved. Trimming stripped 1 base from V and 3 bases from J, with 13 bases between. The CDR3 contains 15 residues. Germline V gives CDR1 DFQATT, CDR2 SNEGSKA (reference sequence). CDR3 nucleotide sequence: TGCAGTGCTAGAGTCGGTAGAAACCTCTACAATGAGCAGTTCTTC. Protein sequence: CSARVGRNLYNEQFF.

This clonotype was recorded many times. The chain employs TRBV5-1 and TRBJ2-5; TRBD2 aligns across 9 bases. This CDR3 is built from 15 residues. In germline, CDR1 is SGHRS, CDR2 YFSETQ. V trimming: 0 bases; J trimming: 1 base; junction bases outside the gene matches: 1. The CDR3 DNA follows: TGCGCCAGCAGCTTGGTTAGCGGGAGCCAAGAGACCCAGTACTTC. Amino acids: CASSLVSGSQETQYF. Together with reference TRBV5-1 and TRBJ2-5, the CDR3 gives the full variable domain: KAGVTQTPRYLIKTRGQQVTLSCSPISGHRSVSWYQQTPGQGLQFLFEYFSETQRNKGNFPGRFSGRQFSNSRSEMNVSTLELGDSALYLCASSLVSGSQETQYFGPGTRLLVL.

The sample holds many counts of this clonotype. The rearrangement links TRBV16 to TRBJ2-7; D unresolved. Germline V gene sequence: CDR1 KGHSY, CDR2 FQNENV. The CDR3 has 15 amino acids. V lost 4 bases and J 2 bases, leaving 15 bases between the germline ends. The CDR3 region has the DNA TGTGCCAGCAGCCTACCCGGGCCAGTGACCTACGAGCAGTACTTC. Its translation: CASSLPGPVTYEQYF.

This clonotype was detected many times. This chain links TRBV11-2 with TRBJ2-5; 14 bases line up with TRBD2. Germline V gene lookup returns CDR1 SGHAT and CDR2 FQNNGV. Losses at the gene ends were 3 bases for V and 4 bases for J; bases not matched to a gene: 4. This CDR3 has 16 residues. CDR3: CASSLGLAGVGETQYF. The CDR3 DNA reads TGTGCCAGCAGCTTGGGACTAGCGGGAGTAGGAGAGACCCAGTACTTC.

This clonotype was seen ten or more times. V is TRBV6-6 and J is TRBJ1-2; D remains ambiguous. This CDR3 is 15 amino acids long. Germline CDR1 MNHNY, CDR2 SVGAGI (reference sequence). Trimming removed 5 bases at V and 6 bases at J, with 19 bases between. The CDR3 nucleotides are TGTGCCAGCAGTCCCCCGGGTCCTTCCGAGCATGGCTACACCTTC. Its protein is CASSPPGPSEHGYTF.

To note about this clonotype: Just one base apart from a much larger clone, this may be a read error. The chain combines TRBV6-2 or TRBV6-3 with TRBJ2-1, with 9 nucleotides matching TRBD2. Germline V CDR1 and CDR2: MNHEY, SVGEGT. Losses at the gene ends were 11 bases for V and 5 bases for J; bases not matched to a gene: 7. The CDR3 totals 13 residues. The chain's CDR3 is CAAGLAFNNEQFF. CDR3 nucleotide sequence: TGTGCCGCCGGACTAGCGTTTAACAATGAGCAGTTCTTC.

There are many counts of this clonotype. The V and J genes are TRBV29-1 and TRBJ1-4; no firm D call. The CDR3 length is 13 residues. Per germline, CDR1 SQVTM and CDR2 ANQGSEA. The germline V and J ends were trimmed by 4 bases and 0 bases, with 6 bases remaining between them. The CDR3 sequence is CSVATSTNEKLFF. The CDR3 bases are TGCAGCGTTGCCACCTCAACTAATGAAAAACTGTTTTTT. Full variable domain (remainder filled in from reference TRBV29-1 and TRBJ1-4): SAVISQKPSRDICQRGTSLTIQCQVDSQVTMMFWYRQQPGQSLTLIATANQGSEATYESGFVIDKFPISRPNLTFSTLTVSNMSPEDSSIYLCSVATSTNEKLFFGSGTQLSVL.

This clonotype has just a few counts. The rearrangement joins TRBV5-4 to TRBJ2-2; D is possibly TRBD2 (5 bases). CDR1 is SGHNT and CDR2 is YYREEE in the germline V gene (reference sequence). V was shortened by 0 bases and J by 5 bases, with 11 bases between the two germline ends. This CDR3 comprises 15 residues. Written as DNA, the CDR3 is TGTGCCAGCAGCTTGGTGGGAGAGGGTACCGGGGAGCTGTTTTTT. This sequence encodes CASSLVGEGTGELFF.

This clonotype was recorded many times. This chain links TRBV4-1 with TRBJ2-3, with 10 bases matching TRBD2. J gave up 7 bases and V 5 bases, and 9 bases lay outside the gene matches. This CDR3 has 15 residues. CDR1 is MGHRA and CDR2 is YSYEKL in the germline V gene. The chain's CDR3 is CASSGLAGVGNTQYF. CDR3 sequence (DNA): TGCGCCAGCAGCGGTCTAGCGGGAGTGGGGAATACGCAGTATTTT.

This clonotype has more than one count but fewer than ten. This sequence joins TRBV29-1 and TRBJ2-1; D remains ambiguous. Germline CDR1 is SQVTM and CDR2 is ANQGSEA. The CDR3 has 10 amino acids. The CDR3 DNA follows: TGCAACTCATCTGGCAATGAGCAGTTCTTC. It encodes CNSSGNEQFF.

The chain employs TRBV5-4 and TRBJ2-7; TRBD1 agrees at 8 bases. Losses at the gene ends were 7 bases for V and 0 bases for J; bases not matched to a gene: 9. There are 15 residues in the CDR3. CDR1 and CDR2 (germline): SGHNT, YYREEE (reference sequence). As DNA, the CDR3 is TGTGCCAGCGGAGTATGGACAGGGTTCTCCTACGAGCAGTACTTC. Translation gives CASGVWTGFSYEQYF.

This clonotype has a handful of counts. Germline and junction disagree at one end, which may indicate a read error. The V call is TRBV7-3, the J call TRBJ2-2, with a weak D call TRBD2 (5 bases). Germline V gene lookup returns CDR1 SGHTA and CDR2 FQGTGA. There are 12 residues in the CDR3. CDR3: CASPPHTGELSF. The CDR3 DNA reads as TGTGCCTCCCCCCCCCACACCGGGGAGCTGTCTTTT.

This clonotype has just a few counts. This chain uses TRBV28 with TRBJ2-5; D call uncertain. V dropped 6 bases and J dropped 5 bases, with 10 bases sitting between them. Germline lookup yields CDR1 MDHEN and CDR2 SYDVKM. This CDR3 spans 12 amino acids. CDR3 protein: CASSHGSETQYF. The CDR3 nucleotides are TGTGCCAGCAGCCACGGATCTGAGACCCAGTACTTC. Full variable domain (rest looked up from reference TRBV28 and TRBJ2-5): DVKVTQSSRYLVKRTGEKVFLECVQDMDHENMFWYRQDPGLGLRLIYFSYDVKMKEKGDIPEGYSVSREKKERFSLILESASTNQTSMYLCASSHGSETQYFGPGTRLLVL.

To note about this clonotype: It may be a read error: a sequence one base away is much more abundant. CDR3 nucleotides: TGCGCCAGCAGCTATCGAGGAGGGCAGTACTTC. Encoded protein: CASSYRGGQYF. This sequence joins TRBV5-1 and TRBJ2-7; perhaps TRBD2 as D (5 bases). The V end lost 3 bases, the J end lost 9 bases, and 10 bases lay between the germline ends. Germline values: CDR1 SGHRS, CDR2 YFSETQ. The CDR3 sequence is 11 residues long. Looking up the rest from reference TRBV5-1 and TRBJ2-7 gives the full variable domain: KAGVTQTPRYLIKTRGQQVTLSCSPISGHRSVSWYQQTPGQGLQFLFEYFSETQRNKGNFPGRFSGRQFSNSRSEMNVSTLELGDSALYLCASSYRGGQYFGPGTRLTVT.